This T cell receptor (beta chain) was obtained from a study of T cells in Graves' hyperthyroidism and ophthalmopathy. The V end was cut by 5 bases, the J end by 3 bases, with 10 bases between. Germline V gene data show CDR1 as SEHNR and CDR2 as FQNEAQ (reference sequence). This CDR3 is 13 amino acids long. Amplification targeted TCR beta CDR3 regions from RNA transcripts. HTBI primers were employed in a first-round RT-PCR of the TCR CDR3. TCRdb re-analysed the multiplex PCR reads in MiXCR, keeping a single row per CDR3 protein. This sample has 400,000 or so distinct CDR3 sequences, with more than 14% found just once. The PBMCs had their origin in 10 ml of fresh peripheral blood. This clonotype came up many times.

The rearrangement joins TRBV7-9 to TRBJ1-1; no reliable D call. Material for sequencing was blood. The receptor was isolated from a woman aged 30 to 39 with Graves' ophthalmopathy. CDR3 loop: CASSPRRDTEAFF. DNA for the CDR3: TGTGCCAGCAGCCCCCGGAGGGACACTGAAGCTTTCTTT.